The 15 T cell receptor beta chains presented below share a single source sample, sequenced in a study of shared clonotypes between healthy human individuals. TCRdb keeps only in-frame clones here, not all; method: immunoSEQ multiplex PCR. The sample consists of roughly 2.2 million clones, just over 90% of them appearing once. The material sequenced was naive CD4+ T cells from PBMCs. The subset: CD45RA+ positively selected. The receptors derive from a man aged 18 to 30 in good health. Some clones in this sample may be carry-over from other donors' samples.

With respect to this clone: Distinct nucleotide sequences in the sample also encode this CDR3. The V and J genes are TRBV2 and TRBJ2-5; D gene uncertain. This CDR3 has 11 amino acids. The germline V and J ends were trimmed by 6 bases and 2 bases, with 4 bases remaining between them. Germline V lookup: CDR1 SNHLY, CDR2 FYNNEI. CDR3 nucleotide sequence: TGTGCCAGCAGGGGTCAAGAGACCCAGTACTTC. The encoded protein is CASRGQETQYF.

This clone showed up just a few times. Within the sample, other DNA sequences also encode this same CDR3. The chain couples TRBV18 to TRBJ1-5; D is ambiguous. The V gene's germline CDR1 is KGHSH and CDR2 LQKENI. The CDR3 extends over 13 amino acids. V shed 3 bases and J shed 2 bases, with 5 bases lying between them. CDR3 DNA sequence: TGTGCCAGCTCACCCGACCGCAATCAGCCCCAGCATTTT. It encodes CASSPDRNQPQHF.

V and J are TRBV19 and TRBJ1-1; possibly TRBD1 for D (5 bases). Germline CDR1 LNHDA, CDR2 SQIVND (reference sequence). The CDR3 consists of 15 residues. Trimming stripped 11 bases from V and 0 bases from J, with 19 bases between. This CDR3 reads CASCNRRVLNTEAFF. Here the CDR3 DNA reads TGTGCCTCATGCAACCGCAGGGTATTGAACACTGAAGCTTTCTTT.

This rearrangement joins TRBV6-1 to TRBJ2-2; D may be TRBD1 (5 bases). The CDR3 is 15 amino acids. CDR1 is MNHNS and CDR2 is SASEGT in the germline V gene. V was pared by 1 base and J by 4 bases, with 10 bases between. The CDR3 sequence: CASSEVPGITGELFF. The DNA for the CDR3 is TGTGCCAGCAGTGAAGTCCCAGGGATCACCGGGGAGCTGTTTTTT.

The chain recombines TRBV9 with TRBJ2-7; a possible D gene is TRBD2 (6 bases). V was cut by 4 bases and J by 3 bases, with 14 bases left in between. In germline, CDR1 is SGDLS, CDR2 YYNGEE. CDR3 size: 14 residues. CDR3 DNA sequence: TGTGCCAGCAGCCCAGGGACTTTCTACTACGAGCAGTACTTC. It translates to CASSPGTFYYEQYF.

Comment on this clone: The sample carries other DNA sequences with the same CDR3. This rearrangement joins TRBV19 to TRBJ2-2; D uncertain. Germline values: CDR1 LNHDA, CDR2 SQIVND (reference sequence). The V end lost 1 base, the J end lost 6 bases, and 3 bases lay between the germline ends. The length of the CDR3 is 12 residues. This CDR3 reads CASSIVAGELFF. The DNA of the CDR3 is TGTGCCAGTAGTATAGTTGCCGGGGAGCTGTTTTTT.

The chain employs TRBV28 and TRBJ1-1; D is uncertain. Trimming shortened V by 7 bases and J by 4 bases, and 13 bases separated the two germline ends. The CDR3 length is 13 residues. Per germline, CDR1 MDHEN and CDR2 SYDVKM. In DNA form, the CDR3 reads TGTGCCAGCACCCTCGGGTCAGTCACTGAAGCTTTCTTT. This encodes CASTLGSVTEAFF.

The chain employs TRBV5-4 and TRBJ2-7; D perhaps matches TRBD2 (6 bases). Germline V gene data show CDR1 as SGHNT and CDR2 as YYREEE (reference sequence). Trimming cost V 4 bases and J 7 bases, with 15 bases left between them. This CDR3 has 13 residues. CDR3 nucleotides: TGTGCCAGCAGCAGACTAGGCCCGAAAGAGCAGTACTTC. This codes for CASSRLGPKEQYF. Drawing the rest from reference TRBV5-4 and TRBJ2-7, the complete variable domain is ETGVTQSPTHLIKTRGQQVTLRCSSQSGHNTVSWYQQALGQGPQFIFQYYREEENGRGNFPPRFSGLQFPNYSSELNVNALELDDSALYLCASSRLGPKEQYFGPGTRLTVT.

This clone has a single count. The chain employs TRBV18 and TRBJ1-4; 7 nucleotides match TRBD1. Trimming took 8 bases from V and 4 from J; bases not matched to a gene: 10. This CDR3 comprises 15 residues. Germline V gene lookup returns CDR1 KGHSH and CDR2 LQKENI. The CDR3 DNA follows: TGTGCCAGCAGCTTCAAGACAGGGAATAATGAAAAACTGTTTTTT. This translates into CASSFKTGNNEKLFF.

This chain joins TRBV28 and TRBJ2-1, with 11 bases that match TRBD2. V lost 3 bases and J lost 1; bases outside the gene matches: 8. CDR1 and CDR2 from the germline V gene are MDHEN and SYDVKM. The CDR3 length is 18 residues. Here the CDR3 reads CASSFPTSGRGSYNEQFF. The CDR3, as DNA: TGTGCCAGCAGTTTCCCAACTAGCGGGAGAGGGTCCTACAATGAGCAGTTCTTC.

Concerning this clone itself: The same CDR3 is also encoded by other DNA sequences in this sample. The rearrangement links TRBV5-1 to TRBJ2-5, with 7 bases that match TRBD2. Germline V gene lookup returns CDR1 SGHRS and CDR2 YFSETQ. The CDR3 spans 14 residues. V shed 2 bases, J shed 5 bases, and the junction held 6 bases outside the gene matches. The CDR3 sequence is CASSLSGAGETQYF. The CDR3 nucleotides are TGCGCCAGCAGCTTAAGCGGAGCGGGGGAGACCCAGTACTTC.

The V gene is TRBV5-6, the J gene TRBJ2-3, with no clear D. CDR1 and CDR2 (germline): SGHDT, YYEEEE. This CDR3 contains 15 residues. V lost 1 base and J lost 1, with 10 bases in between. In DNA form, the CDR3 reads TGTGCCAGCAGCTTGTGGCTAGTCGGCACAGATACGCAGTATTTT. This translates into CASSLWLVGTDTQYF.

This chain uses TRBV9 with TRBJ1-4, with 9 bases that match TRBD1. This CDR3 contains 15 residues. CDR1 and CDR2 from the germline V gene are SGDLS and YYNGEE. V gave up 3 bases and J gave up 8 bases; unmatched junction bases: 8. The CDR3 sequence: CASSGRDREGEKLFF. The CDR3 DNA is TGTGCCAGCAGCGGACGGGACAGGGAGGGCGAAAAACTGTTTTTT.

V is TRBV2 and J is TRBJ1-5; D gene ambiguous. The V end lost 1 base, the J end lost 3 bases, and 10 bases lay between the germline ends. CDR1 and CDR2 (germline): SNHLY, FYNNEI. The CDR3 runs to 15 residues. The CDR3 sequence: CASSEESGNNQPQHF. The CDR3 DNA follows: TGTGCCAGCAGTGAAGAGTCTGGTAACAATCAGCCCCAGCATTTT. The whole variable domain, remainder taken from reference TRBV2 and TRBJ1-5, is EPEVTQTPSHQVTQMGQEVILRCVPISNHLYFYWYRQILGQKVEFLVSFYNNEISEKSEIFDDQFSVERPDGSNFTLKIRSTKLEDSAMYFCASSEESGNNQPQHFGDGTRLSIL.

This chain connects TRBV5-4 to TRBJ2-1; tentatively, D is TRBD1 (5 bases). The V end was cut by 3 bases, the J end by 4 bases, with 11 bases between. CDR1 is SGHNT, CDR2 YYREEE, per germline (reference sequence). The CDR3 is made up of 14 amino acids. The CDR3 DNA follows: TGTGCCAGCAGCTCCACCAGGGATTACAATGAGCAGTTCTTC. Its translation: CASSSTRDYNEQFF.